Here is one T cell receptor beta chain with its context. V dropped 11 bases and J dropped 3; count of bases not matched to a gene: 11. The CDR3 length is 14 residues. In germline, CDR1 is MNHEY, CDR2 SVGEGT. The data originate from a study of blood T cells in healthy people across ages. PCR was performed a second time for about 7 to 12 cycles using a sample-barcoded 5' primer and a J-beta primer mix. TCRdb re-called the 5' RACE reads through MiXCR, storing one row per CDR3 protein. The profile covers about 720,000 distinct CDR3 sequences, with about 20% appearing a single time and under 25% taken by the ten largest.

The material sequenced was blood. This clonotype was obtained from a man in his sixties or seventies in good health. The chain carries TRBV6-2 or TRBV6-3 and TRBJ2-7, with 9 bases that match TRBD2. The CDR3 reads CAWDGVAGVYEQYV. The CDR3 nucleotides are TGTGCCTGGGACGGGGTAGCGGGGGTCTACGAGCAGTACGTC.